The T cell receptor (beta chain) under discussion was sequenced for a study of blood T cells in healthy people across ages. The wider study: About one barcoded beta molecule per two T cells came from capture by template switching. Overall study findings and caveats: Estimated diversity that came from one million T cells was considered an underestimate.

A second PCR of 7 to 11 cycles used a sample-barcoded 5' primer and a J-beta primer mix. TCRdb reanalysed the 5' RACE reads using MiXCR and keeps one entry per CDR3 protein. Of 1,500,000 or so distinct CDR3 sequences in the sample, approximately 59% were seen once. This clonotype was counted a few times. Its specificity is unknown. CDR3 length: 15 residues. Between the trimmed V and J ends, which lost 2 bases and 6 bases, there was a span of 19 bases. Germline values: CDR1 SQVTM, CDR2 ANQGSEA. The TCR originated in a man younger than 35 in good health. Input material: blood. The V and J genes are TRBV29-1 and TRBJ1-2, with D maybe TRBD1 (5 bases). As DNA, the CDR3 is TGCAGCGTTGAAAGGGTCGTCGATGGGGGAGATGGCTACACCTTC. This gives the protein CSVERVVDGGDGYTF. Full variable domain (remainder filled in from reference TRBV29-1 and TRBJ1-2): SAVISQKPSRDICQRGTSLTIQCQVDSQVTMMFWYRQQPGQSLTLIATANQGSEATYESGFVIDKFPISRPNLTFSTLTVSNMSPEDSSIYLCSVERVVDGGDGYTFGSGTRLTVV.